This TCR beta chain originates from a study of T cell responses to AZD1222 COVID-19 vaccine. The study, taken as a whole, reports: Donor demographics were predominantly white British with a female majority; clonal diversity may be underestimated.

Only in-frame clones appear in the TCRdb table, and some are missing; sequencing was by immunoSEQ multiplex PCR. Of approximately 120,000 clones listed, approximately 86% were seen once; the top ten hold roughly 5.3%. Germline V gene lookup returns CDR1 SGHDT and CDR2 YYEEEE. This CDR3 region has 14 residues. V lost 4 bases to trimming and J lost 4 bases, with 14 bases between them. In regard to this clone: No antigen is known for it.

This receptor was taken from an adult in good health. This rearrangement joins TRBV5-6 to TRBJ2-5; D may be TRBD2 (5 bases). The sample here was peripheral blood, taken on day 0 of AZD1222 vaccination. The CDR3 region has the DNA TGTGCCAGCAGCCTGGAGATGAGGGCAGAGACCCAGTACTTC. Amino acids: CASSLEMRAETQYF.